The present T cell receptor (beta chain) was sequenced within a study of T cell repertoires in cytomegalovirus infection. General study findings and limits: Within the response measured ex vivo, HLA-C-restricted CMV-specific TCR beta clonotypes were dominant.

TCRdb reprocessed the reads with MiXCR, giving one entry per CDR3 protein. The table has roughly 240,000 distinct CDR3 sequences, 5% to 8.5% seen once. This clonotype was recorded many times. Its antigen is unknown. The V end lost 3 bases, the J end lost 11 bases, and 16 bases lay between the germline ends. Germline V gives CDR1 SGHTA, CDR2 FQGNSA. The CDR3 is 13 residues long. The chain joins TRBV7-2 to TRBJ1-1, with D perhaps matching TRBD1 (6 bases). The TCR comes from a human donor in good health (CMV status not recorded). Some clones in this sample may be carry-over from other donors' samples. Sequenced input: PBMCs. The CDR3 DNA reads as TGTGCCAGCAGCTTTGGACAGCAAGTACTGGCTTTCTTT. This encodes CASSFGQQVLAFF.